A selection of T cell receptor beta chains follows, all from one sample in a study of T cells in tuberculosis. This table comes from immunoSEQ multiplex PCR, and its TCRdb copy is limited to in-frame clones, with some not included. The sample consists of 20,000 to 25,000 clones, 80% to 90% of them appearing once. The source material was PBMCs. These receptors all stem from a donor aged 5 to 30 with latent tuberculosis or without tuberculosis infection. Both conserved end residues are part of each CDR3. D genes are given only for firm matches. A clone size is listed for some rows: how often the clone was seen (once, few, many), or a class if it is expanded.

D | J | V | size | DNA | CDR3
TRBD1 | TRBJ2-7 | TRBV10-3 | once | TGTGCCATCAGGGGGACAGGAGAGTACGAGCAGTACTTC | CAIRGTGEYEQYF
NA | TRBJ2-2 | TRBV5-1 | NA | TGCGCCAGCAGAGGCGACTTGGCCGGGGAGCTGTTTTTT | CASRGDLAGELFF
TRBD2 | TRBJ2-7 | TRBV5-1 | NA | TGCGCCAGCAGCCTAACGGCGGGGGGGCTCTACGAGCAGTACTTC | CASSLTAGGLYEQYF
NA | TRBJ1-5 | TRBV7-2 | few | TGTGCCAGCAGCTCCTTTAGCAATCAGCCCCAGCATTTT | CASSSFSNQPQHF
TRBD1 | TRBJ2-4 | TRBV27 | once | TGTGCCAGCAGCACTATACAGACAGGGGCCAAAAACATTCAGTACTTC | CASSTIQTGAKNIQYF
NA | TRBJ2-5 | TRBV5-1 | once | TGCGCCAGCAGCTTGGCGGAAGGGGGAGAGACCCAGTACTTC | CASSLAEGGETQYF
TRBD1 | TRBJ2-3 | TRBV4-2 | NA | TGTGCCAGCAGCCAAGCACAGGGGGGAGCAGATACGCAGTATTTT | CASSQAQGGADTQYF
NA | TRBJ2-7 | TRBV6-6 | NA | TGTGCCAGCAGTTACCTACCAGTGGGGGGCTCCTACGAGCAGTACTTC | CASSYLPVGGSYEQYF
TRBD2 | TRBJ2-7 | TRBV4-1 | NA | TGCGCCAGCAGCCAAGCTCCGCGGGGGTTCCCCTACGAGCAGTACTTC | CASSQAPRGFPYEQYF
NA | TRBJ2-7 | TRBV10-3 | NA | TGTGCCATCAGTATGGGACTTTCCCCCTACGAGCAGTACTTC | CAISMGLSPYEQYF
TRBD2 | TRBJ2-1 | TRBV27 | NA | TGTGCCAGCAGTTTATCGGTCCTCGCGGGGGTCCGCAATGAGCAGTTCTTC | CASSLSVLAGVRNEQFF
NA | TRBJ1-5 | TRBV15 | few | TGTGCCACCAGCAGTGTCAGGGGTGGCAATCAGCCCCAGCATTTT | CATSSVRGGNQPQHF